Shown below are 20 T cell receptor beta chains from a single sample sequenced in a study of a mutant IDH1 vaccine in newly diagnosed glioma. Sequencing used immunoSEQ multiplex PCR; TCRdb keeps in-frame clones, though not all of them. The repertoire consists of 75,000 to 85,000 clones, with around nine tenths occurring once and the leading ten covering about 0.6%. Sample time point: week 5, during vaccination. What each vaccine dose contained was 300 ug of mutant IDH1 20-mer peptide, accompanied by topical imiquimod. Their antigens remain unidentified. The sample was PBMCs, taken from a glioma patient whose treatment included an IDH1 peptide vaccine. These receptors were obtained from a woman aged 50 to 60 with glioma.

This clone came up a few times. The chain employs TRBV5-1 and TRBJ1-2, with D maybe TRBD1 (5 bases). V was cut by 5 bases and J by 4 bases, with 9 bases left in between. Germline loops: CDR1 SGHRS, CDR2 YFSETQ. This CDR3 contains 12 residues. As DNA, the CDR3 is TGCGCCAGCAGGGCAGGGACCTATGGCTACACCTTC. Its translation: CASRAGTYGYTF.

The chain has TRBV11-2 and TRBJ2-1, with TRBD2 matching over 9 bases. After removal of 1 base from V and 5 bases from J, the junction contained 3 bases not matched to a gene. CDR3 size: 15 residues. The germline V gene encodes CDR1 SGHAT and CDR2 FQNNGV. CDR3 amino acids: CASSLGGRVNNEQFF. CDR3 in DNA: TGTGCCAGCAGCTTAGGCGGGAGGGTCAACAATGAGCAGTTCTTC.

This clone has only a few counts. The CDR3, as DNA: TGTGCCAGCAGCCAAGATCGACTAGCTCCGAACACTGAAGCTTTCTTT. Translation gives CASSQDRLAPNTEAFF. The genes are TRBV4-2 and TRBJ1-1; D gene unclear. The CDR3 consists of 16 residues. Germline CDR1 is LGHNA and CDR2 is YNFKEQ. The ends were cut back, 0 bases at V and 1 base at J, with 12 bases in the middle.

This chain connects TRBV6-5 to TRBJ2-3; 9 bases fit TRBD2. The CDR3 is 13 amino acids. Germline V lookup: CDR1 MNHEY, CDR2 SVGAGI. The V gene end was trimmed by 10 bases and the J gene end by 1 base; junction bases not matched to a gene: 3. Here the CDR3 reads CATRTSGTDTQYF. CDR3 DNA: TGTGCCACCCGGACTAGCGGCACAGATACGCAGTATTTT.

The CDR3 DNA is TGTGCCAGTAGTATGGGGTTTGCCGGGGAGCTGTTTTTT. This translates into CASSMGFAGELFF. This chain links TRBV19 with TRBJ2-2; D is undetermined. The CDR3 runs 13 residues. Germline values: CDR1 LNHDA, CDR2 SQIVND (reference sequence). V lost 3 bases, J lost 6 bases, and 8 bases lay in between.

The rearrangement links TRBV4-1 to TRBJ2-1, with D perhaps TRBD2 (5 bases). The germline V and J ends were trimmed by 4 bases and 6 bases, with 13 bases remaining between them. This CDR3 region has 14 residues. The V gene's germline CDR1 is MGHRA and CDR2 YSYEKL. The CDR3 here is CASSLGLAANEQFF. As DNA, the CDR3 is TGCGCCAGCAGCCTCGGACTCGCGGCCAATGAGCAGTTCTTC.

This clone has more than one count but fewer than ten. The CDR3 nucleotides are TGTGCCAGCAGTTTAGATGTCAGGGGCTACGAGCAGTACTTC. It encodes CASSLDVRGYEQYF. The chain uses TRBV27 and TRBJ2-7, with D possibly matching TRBD1 (6 bases). CDR3 length equals 14 residues. Trimming stripped 2 bases from V and 3 bases from J, with 11 bases between. Germline CDR1 and CDR2: MNHEY and SMNVEV (reference sequence).

The gene calls are TRBV18 and TRBJ2-3; 11 bases agree with TRBD2. J gave up 3 bases and V 1 base, and 6 bases lay outside the gene matches. Germline loops: CDR1 KGHSH, CDR2 LQKENI. This CDR3 contains 17 residues. CDR3 residues: CASSPLGLAGGTDTQYF. In nucleotides, the CDR3 is TGTGCCAGCTCACCACTTGGTCTAGCGGGAGGAACAGATACGCAGTATTTT.

V gene TRBV2 combines with J gene TRBJ2-1; D possibly corresponds to TRBD2 (6 bases). This CDR3 comprises 13 residues. With 10 bases removed from V and 9 bases from J, the gap between germline ends came to 19 bases. Per the germline V gene, CDR1 is SNHLY and CDR2 is FYNNEI. CDR3: CAKITRGGGEQFF. CDR3 nucleotides: TGTGCCAAGATTACTAGGGGAGGCGGTGAGCAGTTCTTC.

The chain combines TRBV6-5 with TRBJ2-7; possible D gene TRBD1, 6 bases. Per germline, CDR1 MNHEY and CDR2 SVGAGI. The ends were cut back, 0 bases at V and 0 bases at J, with 12 bases in the middle. The length of the CDR3 is 16 residues. The CDR3 sequence is CASSYSDSADSYEQYF. The CDR3 DNA sequence: TGTGCCAGCAGTTACTCGGACAGTGCGGACTCCTACGAGCAGTACTTC.

The V gene is TRBV11-3, the J gene TRBJ2-5; D gene uncertain. CDR1 is SGHNT, CDR2 YENEEA, per germline. CDR3 length: 11 residues. Trimming took 4 bases from V and 5 from J, leaving 5 bases between them. CDR3 bases: TGTGCCAGCAGCTCGACGGAGACCCAGTACTTC. Translation: CASSSTETQYF.

J is TRBJ2-7 and V is TRBV7-9; D gene unclear. Germline V lookup: CDR1 SEHNR, CDR2 FQNEAQ (reference sequence). This CDR3 has 11 amino acids. Trimming shortened V by 5 bases and J by 9 bases, and 11 bases separated the two germline ends. This CDR3 is CASSPVDGQYF. As DNA, the CDR3 is TGTGCCAGCAGCCCTGTTGATGGGCAGTACTTC.

The rearrangement links TRBV27 to TRBJ2-7; 7 bases map to TRBD1. V trimming: 5 bases; J trimming: 2 bases; junction bases outside the gene matches: 6. Germline CDR1 MNHEY, CDR2 SMNVEV (reference sequence). This CDR3 has 14 residues. CDR3 sequence: CASSMTGTAYEQYF. The CDR3 DNA reads TGTGCCAGCAGTATGACCGGGACAGCCTACGAGCAGTACTTC.

This CDR3 reads CASSSSQQGQETQYF. For the CDR3, the DNA is TGTGCCAGCAGTTCCTCCCAACAGGGTCAAGAGACCCAGTACTTC. The chain joins TRBV28 to TRBJ2-5; TRBD1 might be the D (6 bases). Germline CDR1 reads MDHEN; CDR2 reads SYDVKM. Trimming removed 4 bases from V and 2 bases from J, with 14 bases in between. The CDR3 covers 15 residues.

The chain recombines TRBV4-1 with TRBJ2-7, with 16 bases identical to TRBD2. The CDR3 consists of 18 residues. J was trimmed by 2 bases and V by 0 bases; bases with no gene match: 4. Looked up from germline, CDR1 is MGHRA and CDR2 is YSYEKL. The CDR3 nucleotides read TGCGCCAGCAGCCAAGAGGGACTAGCGGGAGGGCCTACCTACGAGCAGTACTTC. Translated: CASSQEGLAGGPTYEQYF.

The chain combines TRBV5-1 with TRBJ2-7, with D uncertain. The germline V gene encodes CDR1 SGHRS and CDR2 YFSETQ. This CDR3 region has 13 residues. Trimming cost V 0 bases and J 3 bases, with 7 bases left between them. The chain's CDR3 is CASSLGLFYEQYF. The CDR3 nucleotides are TGCGCCAGCAGCTTGGGACTGTTCTACGAGCAGTACTTC.

The chain is built from TRBV9 and TRBJ2-1; 10 nucleotides align to TRBD2. V dropped 0 bases and J dropped 4; count of bases not matched to a gene: 7. The CDR3 runs to 17 residues. Germline V gene data show CDR1 as SGDLS and CDR2 as YYNGEE. The CDR3 sequence: CASSVVASGGIYNEQFF. The CDR3 coding sequence is TGTGCCAGCAGCGTAGTGGCTAGCGGGGGAATTTACAATGAGCAGTTCTTC. The entire variable domain, with the rest obtained from reference TRBV9 and TRBJ2-1, is as follows: DSGVTQTPKHLITATGQRVTLRCSPRSGDLSVYWYQQSLDQGLQFLIQYYNGEERAKGNILERFSAQQFPDLHSELNLSSLELGDSALYFCASSVVASGGIYNEQFFGPGTRLTVL.

Here the CDR3 DNA reads TGCGCCAGCAGCTTGAGTCCCAGTGACGGCTACACCTTC. It is translated as CASSLSPSDGYTF. This chain connects TRBV5-1 to TRBJ1-2; no clear D gene. The CDR3 extends over 13 amino acids. Germline values: CDR1 SGHRS, CDR2 YFSETQ. Trimming removed 1 base at V and 8 bases at J, with 12 bases between.

The rearrangement joins TRBV4-1 to TRBJ1-2; TRBD1 matches at 8 bases. CDR3 length: 17 amino acids. The V gene's germline CDR1 is MGHRA and CDR2 YSYEKL. The J segment lost 6 bases and the V segment lost 4 bases, leaving 16 bases of the junction unmatched. The chain's CDR3 is CASSRGGQAAWGDGYTF. The CDR3, as DNA: TGCGCCAGCAGCCGGGGGGGACAGGCCGCTTGGGGCGATGGCTACACCTTC.

This clone occurred once. The chain couples TRBV4-1 to TRBJ2-5; perhaps TRBD2 as D (5 bases). Germline assignment: CDR1 MGHRA and CDR2 YSYEKL. V lost 1 base, J lost 11 bases, and 14 bases lay in between. The CDR3 covers 13 residues. The CDR3 DNA reads as TGCGCCAGCAGCCAAGCTGAGGGTTGGGAGCAGTACTTC. Protein: CASSQAEGWEQYF.